The 32 T cell receptor beta chains below come from one sample, sequenced in a study of OX40 agonist ivuxolimab in advanced cancers. Clones were sequenced by immunoSEQ multiplex PCR, and TCRdb holds only the in-frame ones, with some missing. This sample has about 86,000 clones, with 75% to 95% found just once. Sequencing was performed on CD4+ or CD8+ T cells sorted from blood, taken in a trial of the OX40 agonist ivuxolimab. The receptor set was obtained from an adult with an advanced solid tumor such as melanoma, head and neck, liver or kidney cancer.

The chain employs TRBV7-9 and TRBJ2-7; a weak D match, TRBD2 (5 bases). CDR3 size: 13 residues. Germline V gene lookup returns CDR1 SEHNR and CDR2 FQNEAQ (reference sequence). The V end lost 5 bases, the J end lost 6 bases, and 14 bases lay between the germline ends. The CDR3 DNA reads TGTGCCAGCAGCCGAGCGGTAAGGGTCGAGCAGTACTTC. Translating gives CASSRAVRVEQYF. Drawing the rest from reference TRBV7-9 and TRBJ2-7, the complete variable domain is DTGVSQNPRHKITKRGQNVTFRCDPISEHNRLYWYRQTLGQGPEFLTYFQNEAQLEKSRLLSDRFSAERPKGSFSTLEIQRTEQGDSAMYLCASSRAVRVEQYFGPGTRLTVT.

V and J are TRBV7-3 and TRBJ2-3; D remains ambiguous. The CDR3 length is 13 residues. Germline V CDR1 and CDR2: SGHTA, FQGTGA. V was cut by 4 bases and J by 3 bases, with 8 bases left in between. The CDR3: CASSSHRTDTQYF. The CDR3, as DNA: TGTGCCAGCAGCTCGCATCGGACAGATACGCAGTATTTT. Combining the CDR3 with reference TRBV7-3 and TRBJ2-3 gives the whole variable domain GAGVSQTPSNKVTEKGKYVELRCDPISGHTALYWYRQSLGQGPEFLIYFQGTGAADDSGLPNDRFFAVRPEGSVSTLKIQRTERGDSAVYLCASSSHRTDTQYFGPGTRLTVL.

The chain links TRBV15 to TRBJ2-1; D is ambiguous. The CDR3 extends over 13 amino acids. Germline values: CDR1 LNHNV, CDR2 YYDKDF (reference sequence). V lost 5 bases and J 1 base, leaving 6 bases between the germline ends. This chain's CDR3 is CATSGQSYNEQFF. In DNA form, the CDR3 reads TGTGCCACCAGCGGCCAGTCCTACAATGAGCAGTTCTTC.

This CDR3 is CASSSRGTENTEAFF. DNA of the CDR3: TGCGCCAGCAGCTCAAGGGGAACCGAGAACACTGAAGCTTTCTTT. V and J are TRBV4-1 and TRBJ1-1; weak D call: TRBD1 (5 bases). Germline CDR1 reads MGHRA; CDR2 reads YSYEKL. The CDR3 sequence is 15 residues long. V dropped 5 bases and J dropped 1 base, with 14 bases sitting between them.

The V call is TRBV5-1, the J call TRBJ2-7; perhaps D is TRBD1 or TRBD2 (5 bases each). V shed 2 bases and J shed 6 bases, with 9 bases lying between them. CDR1 SGHRS and CDR2 YFSETQ come from the germline V gene. The CDR3 loop spans 12 amino acids. The CDR3 sequence is CASSFSGPEQYF. CDR3 bases: TGCGCCAGCAGCTTTTCGGGGCCCGAGCAGTACTTC.

V is TRBV13 and J is TRBJ2-7, with 9 bases identical to TRBD1. Germline trimming cut 5 bases from V and 3 bases from J; bases unmatched to any gene: 11. The germline gives CDR1 PRHDT, CDR2 FYEKMQ (reference sequence). The CDR3 is 16 residues long. CDR3 DNA: TGTGCCAGCAGCCCGGGACAGGGTGAACGCGGCTACGAGCAGTACTTC. Amino acid sequence: CASSPGQGERGYEQYF.

The V and J genes are TRBV19 and TRBJ2-7; 8 bases fit TRBD1. The CDR3 extends over 15 amino acids. The J segment lost 4 bases and the V segment lost 4 bases, leaving 9 bases of the junction unmatched. Germline V gene data show CDR1 as LNHDA and CDR2 as SQIVND (reference sequence). The CDR3 region is CASSTGDRPLYEQYF. The CDR3 DNA follows: TGTGCCAGTAGTACCGGGGACAGGCCTCTTTACGAGCAGTACTTC.

The chain recombines TRBV27 with TRBJ2-5; TRBD2 matches 11 bases. CDR3 length equals 15 residues. The trim removed 2 bases at V and 5 bases at J, leaving 4 bases unmatched. The germline gives CDR1 MNHEY, CDR2 SMNVEV (reference sequence). The CDR3 DNA follows: TGTGCCAGCAGTTTAGGTGCTAGCGGGAGGGAGACCCAGTACTTC. It translates to CASSLGASGRETQYF.

The rearrangement links TRBV27 to TRBJ2-7, with 10 positions matching TRBD1. CDR3 length: 15 residues. The V segment lost 6 bases and the J segment 0 bases; nucleotides outside the gene matches: 5. Germline V lookup: CDR1 MNHEY, CDR2 SMNVEV (reference sequence). Written as DNA, the CDR3 is TGTGCCAGCAGGCTGACAGGGGGCTTCTCCTACGAGCAGTACTTC. It translates to CASRLTGGFSYEQYF.

The chain couples TRBV27 to TRBJ2-7; tentatively, D is TRBD2 (6 bases). This CDR3 comprises 18 residues. The V gene's germline CDR1 is MNHEY and CDR2 SMNVEV (reference sequence). Trimming took off 2 bases at V and 2 bases at J, with 22 bases between the two ends. CDR3 nucleotide sequence: TGTGCCAGCAGTTTACTTGGACGGTCGGGAACTAGCCCCTACGAGCAGTACTTC. This sequence encodes CASSLLGRSGTSPYEQYF.

This clone was detected once. J is TRBJ2-1 and V is TRBV7-9; tentative D call: TRBD2 (6 bases). Germline V lookup: CDR1 SEHNR, CDR2 FQNEAQ (reference sequence). The germline V and J ends were trimmed by 3 bases and 0 bases, with 12 bases remaining between them. The CDR3 has 16 amino acids. Here the CDR3 reads CASSLAPGLSYNEQFF. In nucleotides, the CDR3 is TGTGCCAGCAGCTTGGCTCCGGGACTCTCCTACAATGAGCAGTTCTTC.

DNA for the CDR3: TGTGCCAGCAGTTTGGCTAGCGGGAGGGGAGTAGGAGAGACCCAGTACTTC. This gives the protein CASSLASGRGVGETQYF. The chain has TRBV28 and TRBJ2-5, with TRBD2 identical over 12 bases. Germline V lookup: CDR1 MDHEN, CDR2 SYDVKM. CDR3 size: 17 residues. V lost 3 bases and J lost 4; bases outside the gene matches: 9.

The V call is TRBV14, the J call TRBJ2-5, with unresolved D. V lost 0 bases, J lost 1 base, and 12 bases lay in between. The CDR3 spans 16 residues. Germline lookup yields CDR1 SGHDN and CDR2 FVKESK. For the CDR3, the DNA is TGTGCCAGCAGCCAAGAACGACAAGCCATCCAAGAGACCCAGTACTTC. Amino acids: CASSQERQAIQETQYF.

The chain carries TRBV18 and TRBJ2-5, with TRBD2 as a possible D gene (5 bases). Trimming left V 8 bases short and J 5 bases short, with 12 bases between. Germline CDR1 reads KGHSH; CDR2 reads LQKENI. The CDR3 extends over 12 amino acids. In nucleotides, the CDR3 is TGTGCCAGCAAGACCCGAGGGGAGACCCAGTACTTC. It yields the protein CASKTRGETQYF.

This clone has more than one count but fewer than ten. This chain links TRBV11-2 with TRBJ2-7; D gene unclear. The CDR3 spans 12 residues. Germline loops: CDR1 SGHAT, CDR2 FQNNGV. Trimming removed 5 bases from V and 4 bases from J, with 9 bases in between. The CDR3: CASSPHLYEQYF. The CDR3 nucleotides read TGTGCCAGCAGCCCCCACCTTTACGAGCAGTACTTC.

This CDR3 is CASSLAETGGYEQYF. CDR3 DNA sequence: TGTGCCAGCAGCTTAGCGGAGACAGGGGGCTACGAGCAGTACTTC. The V call is TRBV7-9, the J call TRBJ2-7; TRBD1 agrees at 9 bases. This CDR3 spans 15 amino acids. V lost 0 bases to trimming and J lost 3 bases; unmatched junction nucleotides: 3. The V gene's germline CDR1 is SEHNR and CDR2 FQNEAQ (reference sequence).

The V gene is TRBV5-1, the J gene TRBJ2-7, with D uncertain. Trimming shortened V by 0 bases and J by 3 bases, and 7 bases separated the two germline ends. CDR3 length: 13 residues. Germline CDR1 SGHRS, CDR2 YFSETQ. CDR3 sequence reads: CASSLATLYEQYF. The CDR3 DNA follows: TGCGCCAGCAGCTTGGCGACACTCTACGAGCAGTACTTC. Together with reference TRBV5-1 and TRBJ2-7, the CDR3 gives the full variable domain: KAGVTQTPRYLIKTRGQQVTLSCSPISGHRSVSWYQQTPGQGLQFLFEYFSETQRNKGNFPGRFSGRQFSNSRSEMNVSTLELGDSALYLCASSLATLYEQYFGPGTRLTVT.

This chain joins TRBV6-4 and TRBJ2-1, with TRBD2 identical over 14 bases. The V segment lost 4 bases and the J segment 6 bases; nucleotides outside the gene matches: 2. The germline V gene encodes CDR1 MRHNA and CDR2 SNTAGT. The CDR3 consists of 15 residues. Here the CDR3 DNA reads TGTGCCAGCAGTGCCGGGACTAGCGGGAGCAATGAGCAGTTCTTC. Residues: CASSAGTSGSNEQFF.

The chain has TRBV9 and TRBJ1-1; no firm D call. The CDR3 contains 13 residues. The V end was cut by 4 bases, the J end by 1 base, with 8 bases between. Germline V gene lookup returns CDR1 SGDLS and CDR2 YYNGEE. This CDR3 is CASSLTGNTEAFF. The CDR3 DNA is TGTGCCAGCAGCCTAACCGGGAACACTGAAGCTTTCTTT.

Only one count was recorded for this clone. This chain links TRBV7-9 with TRBJ2-1; D unclear. The CDR3 extends over 18 amino acids. V lost 5 bases and J 0 bases, leaving 20 bases between the germline ends. Germline CDR1 reads SEHNR; CDR2 reads FQNEAQ (reference sequence). The CDR3 DNA reads TGTGCCAGCAGCCCCCCACTGGGCAGGAGTAGCTCCTACAATGAGCAGTTCTTC. Protein product: CASSPPLGRSSSYNEQFF.

The gene calls are TRBV5-1 and TRBJ1-3; no clear D gene. Germline CDR1 and CDR2: SGHRS and YFSETQ. Trimming took 0 bases from V and 2 from J, leaving 9 bases between them. The CDR3 runs 15 residues. CDR3 region: CASSLALGAGNTIYF. The CDR3, as DNA: TGCGCCAGCAGCTTGGCCCTAGGTGCTGGAAACACCATATATTTT.

The rearrangement joins TRBV10-3 to TRBJ1-2, with 9 bases identical to TRBD1. The CDR3 consists of 12 residues. Trimming took 9 bases from V and 6 from J; bases not matched to a gene: 5. The germline gives CDR1 ENHRY, CDR2 SYGVKD. The CDR3: CAIYRGRDGYTF. CDR3 nucleotides: TGTGCCATTTACAGGGGGCGCGATGGCTACACCTTC.

The chain recombines TRBV7-8 with TRBJ2-4; D is uncertain. V was trimmed by 2 bases and J by 8 bases, leaving 19 bases between them. This CDR3 comprises 16 residues. CDR1 SGHVS and CDR2 FQNEAQ come from the germline V gene. The CDR3 is CASSLRYGLNGDIQYF. In DNA, the CDR3 is TGTGCCAGCAGCTTACGATACGGATTAAATGGAGACATTCAGTACTTC.

The V gene is TRBV30, the J gene TRBJ1-5, with D unresolved. Trimming pared 3 bases from V and 5 bases from J, leaving 11 bases between. CDR1 GTSNPN and CDR2 SVGIG come from the germline V gene (reference sequence). The CDR3 consists of 13 residues. CDR3 coding DNA: TGTGCCTGGAGCCCCTTCCTAGATCAGCCCCAGCATTTT. This gives the protein CAWSPFLDQPQHF.

The gene calls are TRBV6-1 and TRBJ2-7; 8 bases map to TRBD1. Germline lookup yields CDR1 MNHNS and CDR2 SASEGT. Germline trimming cut 10 bases from V and 5 bases from J; bases unmatched to any gene: 7. This CDR3 is built from 12 residues. CDR3 nucleotides: TGTGCCACCGAAACGGACAGGGACGAGCAGTACTTC. As protein: CATETDRDEQYF.

The chain recombines TRBV11-3 with TRBJ2-7; TRBD2 matches 9 bases. Trimming at V came to 8 bases and at J to 2 bases, leaving 4 bases not matched to a gene. The CDR3 spans 13 residues. The germline V gene has CDR1 SGHNT and CDR2 YENEEA. The CDR3 DNA is TGTGCCAGCTCAGAGCGGGGGGCCTACGAGCAGTACTTC. Amino acid sequence: CASSERGAYEQYF.

This clone was detected a few times. The gene calls are TRBV4-1 and TRBJ2-1, with 11 bases identical to TRBD2. Germline V CDR1 and CDR2: MGHRA, YSYEKL. V was clipped by 2 bases and J by 6 bases; unmatched bases: 12. The CDR3 is 18 residues long. CDR3 DNA sequence: TGCGCCAGCAGCCAAACTAGCGGGAGAAGGGGAGGAGGCAATGAGCAGTTCTTC. Its translation is CASSQTSGRRGGGNEQFF.

The CDR3 nucleotides read TGCAGCGTTGAGTTGGGGTCCACAGGGGGCACTGAAGCTTTCTTT. This encodes CSVELGSTGGTEAFF. The chain joins TRBV29-1 to TRBJ1-1; 8 bases agree with TRBD1. The CDR3 is made up of 15 amino acids. The V gene end was trimmed by 3 bases and the J gene end by 4 bases; junction bases not matched to a gene: 10. Germline V lookup: CDR1 SQVTM, CDR2 ANQGSEA. The full variable domain, completed using reference TRBV29-1 and TRBJ1-1, is SAVISQKPSRDICQRGTSLTIQCQVDSQVTMMFWYRQQPGQSLTLIATANQGSEATYESGFVIDKFPISRPNLTFSTLTVSNMSPEDSSIYLCSVELGSTGGTEAFFGQGTRLTVV.

The chain combines TRBV5-4 with TRBJ2-3; TRBD1 matches at 7 bases. The CDR3 totals 14 residues. The V gene end was trimmed by 3 bases and the J gene end by 5 bases; junction bases not matched to a gene: 6. Germline CDR1 SGHNT, CDR2 YYREEE (reference sequence). CDR3 amino acids: CASSWDSLGDTQYF. CDR3 in DNA: TGTGCCAGCAGCTGGGACAGCCTGGGAGATACGCAGTATTTT.

J is TRBJ1-1 and V is TRBV14; 10 bases line up with TRBD1. Trimming cost V 4 bases and J 11 bases; bases outside gene matches: 10. This CDR3 comprises 14 residues. Germline loops: CDR1 SGHDN, CDR2 FVKESK. The DNA of the CDR3 is TGTGCCAGCAGCCCCGAGACAGGGGGCGCCACGGCTTTCTTT. Translation: CASSPETGGATAFF.

This sequence joins TRBV12-5 and TRBJ1-1, with D possibly TRBD1 on 5 matching bases. Trimming removed 3 bases at V and 11 bases at J, with 19 bases between. Germline-derived CDR1 and CDR2 are LGHNT and FRNRAP. This CDR3 comprises 14 residues. CDR3 region: CASGFTQGSLSAFF. Written as DNA, the CDR3 is TGTGCTAGTGGTTTCACCCAGGGAAGTTTAAGTGCTTTCTTT.

The chain combines TRBV19 with TRBJ1-5; D call uncertain. Germline V lookup: CDR1 LNHDA, CDR2 SQIVND (reference sequence). The CDR3 totals 12 residues. V was cut by 9 bases and J by 9 bases, with 15 bases left in between. CDR3 loop: CASTERVGPQHF. As DNA, the CDR3 is TGTGCCAGCACCGAAAGGGTGGGGCCCCAGCATTTT.